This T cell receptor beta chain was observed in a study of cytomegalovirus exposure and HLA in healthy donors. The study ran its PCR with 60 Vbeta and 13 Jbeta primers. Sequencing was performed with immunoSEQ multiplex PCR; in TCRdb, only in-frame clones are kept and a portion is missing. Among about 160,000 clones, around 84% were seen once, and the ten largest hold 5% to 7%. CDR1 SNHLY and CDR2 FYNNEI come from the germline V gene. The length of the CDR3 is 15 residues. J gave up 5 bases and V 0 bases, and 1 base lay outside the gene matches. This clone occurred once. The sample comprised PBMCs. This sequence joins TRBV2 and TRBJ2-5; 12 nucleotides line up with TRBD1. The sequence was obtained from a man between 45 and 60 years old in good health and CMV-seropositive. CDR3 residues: CASSEAGQGAETQYF. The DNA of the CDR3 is TGTGCCAGCAGTGAAGCGGGACAGGGGGCCGAGACCCAGTACTTC.